Presented here are 10 T cell receptor beta chains from one specimen sequenced in a study of response to subunit inactivated influenza vaccine. Each CDR3 protein is one row after TCRdb ran MiXCR on the RT-PCR reads. The sample lists a few hundred thousand distinct CDR3 sequences; approximately 14% were seen once. The source material was PBMCs from blood, sampled approximately 13 days after vaccination. These receptors were obtained from a man aged 50-60 years who received an inactivated influenza vaccine.

This clonotype was counted between two and nine times. This rearrangement joins TRBV7-2 to TRBJ1-6; D is undetermined. Germline CDR1 is SGHTA and CDR2 is FQGNSA. Trimming took off 2 bases at V and 6 bases at J, with 11 bases between the two ends. This CDR3 spans 15 amino acids. The CDR3 sequence: CASSLSSAPNSPLHF. CDR3 coding DNA: TGTGCCAGCAGCTTATCGTCAGCCCCTAATTCACCCCTCCACTTT.

This clonotype was detected a few times. The V call is TRBV10-1, the J call TRBJ2-7; 7 bases align to TRBD1. Germline loops: CDR1 WNHNN, CDR2 SYGVQD (reference sequence). CDR3 length equals 16 residues. The V gene end was trimmed by 6 bases and the J gene end by 2 bases; junction bases not matched to a gene: 13. The CDR3 loop reads CASSSTDRVSAYEQYF. DNA of the CDR3: TGCGCCAGCAGCTCTACCGACAGGGTCAGCGCCTACGAGCAGTACTTC.

The genes are TRBV4-1 and TRBJ2-7, with 9 bases fitting TRBD1. With V trimmed by 0 bases and J by 3 bases, 12 bases remained unmatched. The germline CDR1 and CDR2 sequences are MGHRA and YSYEKL. This CDR3 comprises 18 residues. In DNA, the CDR3 is TGCGCCAGCAGCCAAGATCGTTGGGACAGGGTCCCGATCTACGAGCAGTACTTC. It is translated as CASSQDRWDRVPIYEQYF.

This chain connects TRBV7-2 to TRBJ2-6; no reliable D call. Germline V gene sequence: CDR1 SGHTA, CDR2 FQGNSA. CDR3 length equals 15 residues. V lost 3 bases to trimming and J lost 0 bases, with 6 bases between them. The CDR3 sequence: CASSFSSSGANVLTF. DNA for the CDR3: TGTGCCAGCAGCTTCAGCAGCTCTGGGGCCAACGTCCTGACTTTC.

V and J are TRBV7-8 and TRBJ2-1; D is perhaps TRBD2 (6 bases). This CDR3 comprises 16 residues. Trimming took off 2 bases at V and 0 bases at J, with 11 bases between the two ends. Per germline, CDR1 SGHVS and CDR2 FQNEAQ. As DNA, the CDR3 is TGTGCCAGCAGCTTAAACGGAGGGAGCTCCTACAATGAGCAGTTCTTC. This encodes CASSLNGGSSYNEQFF.

The gene calls are TRBV5-1 and TRBJ1-1; 8 positions match TRBD1. CDR3 length: 13 residues. After removal of 5 bases from V and 7 bases from J, the junction contained 7 bases not matched to a gene. Per the germline V gene, CDR1 is SGHRS and CDR2 is YFSETQ. The DNA of the CDR3 is TGCGCCAGCAGTATTGGACAGGGTGGTGAAGCTTTCTTT. It specifies CASSIGQGGEAFF.

The chain couples TRBV4-3 to TRBJ2-3; 8 nucleotides line up with TRBD1. This CDR3 has 15 residues. Trimming cost V 0 bases and J 4 bases; bases outside gene matches: 3. Germline CDR1 reads LGHNA; CDR2 reads YSLEER. As DNA, the CDR3 is TGCGCCAGCAGCCAAGACAGGGGGCGCGCAGATACGCAGTATTTT. Translating it yields CASSQDRGRADTQYF.

This clonotype was detected only a few times. The chain carries TRBV6-2 or TRBV6-3 and TRBJ1-2; D is ambiguous. The ends were cut back, 0 bases at V and 14 bases at J, with 16 bases in the middle. CDR1 is MNHEY, CDR2 SVGEGT, per germline. The CDR3 sequence is 13 residues long. This CDR3 is CASSYSGQSAITF. CDR3 DNA: TGTGCCAGCAGTTACTCGGGCCAGTCAGCGATTACCTTC.

The rearrangement joins TRBV3-1 to TRBJ2-3; 7 bases match TRBD1. This CDR3 contains 16 residues. V shed 4 bases and J 5 bases; nucleotides not matched to a gene: 12. Germline V lookup: CDR1 LGHDT, CDR2 YNNKEL (reference sequence). CDR3 loop: CASSRSSGTDLDTQYF. DNA for the CDR3: TGTGCCAGCAGCCGTTCCTCCGGGACAGACCTAGATACGCAGTATTTT.

V gene TRBV7-9 combines with J gene TRBJ2-7; D perhaps matches TRBD1 (6 bases). Germline V gene data show CDR1 as SEHNR and CDR2 as FQNEAQ (reference sequence). The CDR3 consists of 13 residues. Trimming left V 4 bases short and J 3 bases short, with 10 bases between. The CDR3 DNA follows: TGTGCCAGCAGCTGGGCAGGGGACTACGAGCAGTACTTC. Translated, it gives CASSWAGDYEQYF.